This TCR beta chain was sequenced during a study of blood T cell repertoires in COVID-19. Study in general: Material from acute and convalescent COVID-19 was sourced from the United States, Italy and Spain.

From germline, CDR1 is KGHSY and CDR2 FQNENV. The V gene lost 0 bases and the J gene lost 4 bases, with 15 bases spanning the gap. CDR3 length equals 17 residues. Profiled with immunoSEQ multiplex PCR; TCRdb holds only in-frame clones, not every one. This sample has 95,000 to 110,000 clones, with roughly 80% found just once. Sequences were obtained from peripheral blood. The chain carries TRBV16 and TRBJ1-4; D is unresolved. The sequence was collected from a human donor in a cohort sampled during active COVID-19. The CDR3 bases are TGTGCCAGCAGCCAATCCGGGTACCAGAACGATAATGAAAAACTGTTTTTT. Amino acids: CASSQSGYQNDNEKLFF.